One and the same sample provided the 23 T cell receptor beta chains below, sequenced in a study of blood T cell repertoires in COVID-19. The assay was immunoSEQ multiplex PCR, and TCRdb's table has in-frame clones only and misses some. Of roughly 150,000 clones detected, about 88% appear once; the ten largest clones hold 5.4%. Sequencing input: peripheral blood. These receptor sequences come from a human donor in a cohort sampled during active COVID-19.

This chain joins TRBV27 and TRBJ2-5; 7 positions agree with TRBD2. Trimming removed 7 bases from V and 0 bases from J; junction bases left unmatched: 8. The CDR3 runs 15 residues. Germline assignment: CDR1 MNHEY and CDR2 SMNVEV (reference sequence). Written as DNA, the CDR3 is TGTGCCAGCACCAAATTGGGAGGGTACCAAGAGACCCAGTACTTC. It specifies CASTKLGGYQETQYF.

This clone turned up a few times. The V gene is TRBV27, the J gene TRBJ1-2; possible D gene TRBD1, 5 bases. The V and J ends lost 3 bases and 5 bases respectively, with 22 bases between them. CDR1 is MNHEY and CDR2 is SMNVEV in the germline V gene (reference sequence). The CDR3 runs 17 residues. In nucleotides, the CDR3 is TGTGCCAGCAGTTTGGGCGGGGTGGGACGCCGATCGTATGGCTACACCTTC. Residues: CASSLGGVGRRSYGYTF.

This sequence joins TRBV4-1 and TRBJ1-3; D unclear. Germline V gene lookup returns CDR1 MGHRA and CDR2 YSYEKL. The V gene lost 0 bases and the J gene lost 8 bases, with 17 bases spanning the gap. The length of the CDR3 is 16 residues. The CDR3 DNA reads TGCGCCAGCAGCCAAGATCCTTACCCAGCGGCATACACCATATATTTT. It codes for CASSQDPYPAAYTIYF.

The J gene is TRBJ1-2, the V gene TRBV7-2; 11 positions agree with TRBD1. The V segment lost 4 bases and the J segment 4 bases; nucleotides outside the gene matches: 11. Germline V gene data show CDR1 as SGHTA and CDR2 as FQGNSA. There are 17 residues in the CDR3. DNA for the CDR3: TGTGCCAGCAGCTCAAACCTGGACAGGGGGCTCGGCTATGGCTACACCTTC. Amino acids: CASSSNLDRGLGYGYTF.

The chain employs TRBV5-1 and TRBJ1-1, with unresolved D. CDR1 is SGHRS and CDR2 is YFSETQ in the germline V gene. Deletions cut 2 bases from V and 5 bases from J, with 10 bases between. CDR3 length equals 13 residues. The CDR3 sequence is CASSFSTGTEAFF. CDR3 nucleotide sequence: TGCGCCAGCAGCTTTTCGACCGGGACTGAAGCTTTCTTT. The full variable domain, its missing parts supplied by reference TRBV5-1 and TRBJ1-1, is KAGVTQTPRYLIKTRGQQVTLSCSPISGHRSVSWYQQTPGQGLQFLFEYFSETQRNKGNFPGRFSGRQFSNSRSEMNVSTLELGDSALYLCASSFSTGTEAFFGQGTRLTVV.

The rearrangement links TRBV5-4 to TRBJ2-3; no firm D call. The CDR3 is 15 amino acids. CDR1 and CDR2 from the germline V gene are SGHNT and YYREEE (reference sequence). Trimming pared 0 bases from V and 4 bases from J, leaving 12 bases between. The CDR3: CASSLGAPVADTQYF. CDR3 bases: TGTGCCAGCAGCTTGGGCGCGCCGGTCGCAGATACGCAGTATTTT.

This clone has only a few counts. The chain joins TRBV7-3 to TRBJ1-3, with D perhaps matching TRBD1 (6 bases). This CDR3 has 13 residues. The V and J ends lost 8 bases and 7 bases respectively, with 15 bases between them. Per germline, CDR1 SGHTA and CDR2 FQGTGA. DNA for the CDR3: TGTGCCAGCCAACAGGGAAGGGGGAACACCATATATTTT. Protein: CASQQGRGNTIYF.

V gene TRBV19 combines with J gene TRBJ1-1; possible D gene TRBD1, 5 bases. V dropped 5 bases and J dropped 3 bases, with 16 bases sitting between them. The CDR3 consists of 15 residues. Germline loops: CDR1 LNHDA, CDR2 SQIVND (reference sequence). The CDR3 protein is CASSFQGGGYTEAFF. DNA of the CDR3: TGTGCCAGTAGTTTCCAGGGCGGGGGATACACTGAAGCTTTCTTT.

Many counts were recorded for this clone. The rearrangement links TRBV5-1 to TRBJ2-7; 9 bases map to TRBD1. Germline loops: CDR1 SGHRS, CDR2 YFSETQ. Losses at the gene ends were 0 bases for V and 6 bases for J; bases not matched to a gene: 7. This CDR3 region has 15 residues. Written as DNA, the CDR3 is TGCGCCAGCAGCTTGGATTACAGGGGGCGCGGCGAGCAGTACTTC. Protein product: CASSLDYRGRGEQYF.

The chain links TRBV3-1 (or the pseudogene TRBV3-2) to TRBJ1-3; 8 bases are shared with TRBD1. CDR3 length: 16 amino acids. Germline V gene data show CDR1 as LGHDT and CDR2 as YNNKEL (reference sequence). V lost 0 bases and J lost 1; bases outside the gene matches: 2. For the CDR3, the DNA is TGTGCCAGCAGCCAAGAGCAGGGGGCGTCTGGAAACACCATATATTTT. This gives the protein CASSQEQGASGNTIYF.

This chain uses TRBV7-9 with TRBJ2-4; no reliable D call. V gave up 1 base and J gave up 2 bases, with 9 bases separating them. The CDR3 is 15 residues long. Germline assignment: CDR1 SEHNR and CDR2 FQNEAQ (reference sequence). The CDR3 DNA reads TGTGCCAGCAGCTTAGTTGGAGACTCCAAAAACATTCAGTACTTC. It specifies CASSLVGDSKNIQYF.

The chain carries TRBV9 and TRBJ2-7, with a weak D call TRBD2 (6 bases). The CDR3 is made up of 14 amino acids. Germline V CDR1 and CDR2: SGDLS, YYNGEE. Trimming removed 3 bases from V and 1 base from J, with 11 bases in between. CDR3: CASSARDLSYEQYF. The CDR3 nucleotides read TGTGCCAGCAGCGCCCGGGACTTGTCCTACGAGCAGTACTTC.

The rearrangement uses TRBV12-5 and TRBJ2-7; possibly TRBD1 for D (6 bases). This CDR3 has 16 amino acids. The germline V gene encodes CDR1 LGHNT and CDR2 FRNRAP. CDR3 coding DNA: TGTGCCCCCCGTGCAGGGTTATTCCCATACGAGGACAGGCAGTACTTC. Translated: CAPRAGLFPYEDRQYF.

This chain uses TRBV29-1 with TRBJ1-1, with D perhaps matching TRBD1 (6 bases). Looked up from germline, CDR1 is SQVTM and CDR2 is ANQGSEA. The CDR3 is 13 amino acids. V dropped 3 bases and J dropped 4 bases, with 12 bases sitting between them. The CDR3 sequence is CSVDNQGITEAFF. CDR3 DNA sequence: TGCAGCGTTGATAACCAGGGGATCACTGAAGCTTTCTTT.

This clone was counted a few times. This chain uses TRBV6-5 with TRBJ1-1; a possible D gene is TRBD1 (6 bases). The germline CDR1 and CDR2 sequences are MNHEY and SVGAGI. V was trimmed by 5 bases and J by 2 bases, leaving 15 bases between them. The CDR3 is 15 residues long. CDR3 nucleotides: TGTGCCAGCAGTCTACGGACAGCCACCAACACTGAAGCTTTCTTT. Translation gives CASSLRTATNTEAFF.

V gene TRBV6-1 combines with J gene TRBJ2-3, with a tentative D call TRBD1 (6 bases). The germline V gene has CDR1 MNHNS and CDR2 SASEGT. Trimming took 2 bases from V and 1 from J, leaving 10 bases between them. The CDR3 has 15 amino acids. Here the CDR3 DNA reads TGTGCCAGCAGTGAATTGTGGACAGGCACAGATACGCAGTATTTT. Amino acid sequence: CASSELWTGTDTQYF.

The rearrangement links TRBV7-9 to TRBJ2-7; TRBD1 aligns across 12 bases. V lost 5 bases, J lost 6 bases, and 11 bases stayed unmatched. This CDR3 is 16 amino acids long. The germline CDR1 and CDR2 sequences are SEHNR and FQNEAQ (reference sequence). In nucleotides, the CDR3 is TGTGCCAGCAGCCGGGACAGGGGGCTTAAAAAACCCGAGCAGTACTTC. It yields the protein CASSRDRGLKKPEQYF.

CDR3 sequence (DNA): TGTGCCAGCAGCGTAAGGGGTAGCGGGGAGACCCAGTACTTC. It encodes CASSVRGSGETQYF. The J gene is TRBJ2-5, the V gene TRBV9; 7 bases are shared with TRBD2. Germline trimming cut 1 base from V and 5 bases from J; bases unmatched to any gene: 5. There are 14 residues in the CDR3. In germline, CDR1 is SGDLS, CDR2 YYNGEE.

The rearrangement joins TRBV7-2 to TRBJ2-1; 10 positions agree with TRBD2. The CDR3 loop spans 14 amino acids. Germline-derived CDR1 and CDR2 are SGHTA and FQGNSA. The ends lost 4 bases at V and 7 bases at J; junction bases unmatched: 4. The CDR3 DNA reads TGTGCCAGCAGCTACGGACTAGCGGCGAATGAGCAGTTCTTC. The encoded protein is CASSYGLAANEQFF.

The chain couples TRBV15 to TRBJ1-1, with 7 bases matching TRBD1. After removal of 0 bases from V and 0 bases from J, the junction contained 16 bases not matched to a gene. The CDR3 spans 20 residues. Germline lookup yields CDR1 LNHNV and CDR2 YYDKDF (reference sequence). The CDR3 loop is CATSRDLRGQGEDLNTEAFF. The CDR3 bases are TGTGCCACCAGCAGAGATCTGAGGGGGCAGGGGGAGGATCTGAACACTGAAGCTTTCTTT.

The chain combines TRBV29-1 with TRBJ1-2; 8 bases map to TRBD1. The germline gives CDR1 SQVTM, CDR2 ANQGSEA. With 2 bases clipped from V and 8 bases from J, the junction kept 10 bases outside the gene matches. The CDR3 loop spans 14 amino acids. Here the CDR3 reads CSVENLNGQGGYTF. The CDR3 nucleotides read TGCAGCGTTGAAAATCTTAATGGACAGGGAGGCTACACCTTC.

This clone occurred once. The chain links TRBV6-5 to TRBJ2-7, with 15 bases that match TRBD2. V lost 6 bases to trimming and J lost 4 bases; unmatched junction nucleotides: 4. The CDR3 spans 15 residues. Germline assignment: CDR1 MNHEY and CDR2 SVGAGI. The CDR3 DNA follows: TGTGCCAGCAGAACCGGACTAGCGGGAGGGTACGAGCAGTACTTC. It encodes CASRTGLAGGYEQYF.

The rearrangement links TRBV9 to TRBJ2-3; 7 bases agree with TRBD2. With V trimmed by 6 bases and J by 4 bases, 11 bases remained unmatched. The CDR3 runs 15 residues. Germline-derived CDR1 and CDR2 are SGDLS and YYNGEE. The CDR3 coding sequence is TGTGCCAGCACCGTGGGGGGGTATTCGTCAGATACGCAGTATTTT. This translates into CASTVGGYSSDTQYF.